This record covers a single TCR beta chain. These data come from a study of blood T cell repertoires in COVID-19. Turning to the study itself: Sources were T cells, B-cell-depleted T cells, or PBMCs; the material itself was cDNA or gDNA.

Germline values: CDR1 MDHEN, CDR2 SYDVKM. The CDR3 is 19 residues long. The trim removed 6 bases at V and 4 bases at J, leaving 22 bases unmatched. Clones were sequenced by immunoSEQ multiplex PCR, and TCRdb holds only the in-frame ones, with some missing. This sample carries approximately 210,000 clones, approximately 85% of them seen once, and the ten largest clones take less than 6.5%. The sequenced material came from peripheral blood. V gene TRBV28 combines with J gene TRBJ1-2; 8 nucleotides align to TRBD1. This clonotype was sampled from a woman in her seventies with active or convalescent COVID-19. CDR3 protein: CASSSPSLGRDRRPYGYTF. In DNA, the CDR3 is TGTGCCAGCAGCAGCCCCAGTCTAGGTCGGGACAGGCGACCCTATGGCTACACCTTC.